Listed here are 20 T cell receptor beta chains from one sample, sequenced in a study of STAT5B mutations in CD4+ large granular lymphocyte leukemia (dated by TCRdb to 2021 to 2024). Receptors were amplified or captured by the immunoSEQ multiplex PCR assay. TCRdb obtained this table from immuneACCESS and retained in-frame rearrangements with V and J assigned. These tables miss some clones; where compared with another copy, unresolved V genes account for less than half of the shortfall, and the remainder is unexplained. The table for this sample lists tens of thousands of clones; roughly 78% of them were counted only once. Of the sample, almost 0.65% is held by the ten largest clones. The source material was CD4+ T cells from blood buffy coats. These receptor sequences come from a human donor in good health.

In this sample, this clone turned up a few times. The J gene is TRBJ2-7, the V gene TRBV28, with D possibly TRBD2 on 6 matching bases. Germline CDR1 and CDR2: MDHEN and SYDVKM. The CDR3 loop spans 15 amino acids. V was pared by 3 bases and J by 5 bases, with 17 bases between. The CDR3 is CASSLASISGNEQYF. CDR3 bases: TGTGCCAGCAGTTTGGCCTCGATTAGCGGCAACGAGCAGTACTTC.

This chain links TRBV5-1 with TRBJ2-7; TRBD1 is a possible D gene (6 bases). Germline CDR1 and CDR2: SGHRS and YFSETQ. The CDR3 length is 14 residues. Trimming took off 4 bases at V and 6 bases at J, with 17 bases between the two ends. CDR3 sequence: CASSQQGAPLEQYF. The CDR3 DNA is TGCGCCAGCAGCCAACAGGGCGCCCCCCTCGAGCAGTACTTC.

In its sample, this clone was seen a few times. V is TRBV5-4 and J is TRBJ1-5, with 8 bases fitting TRBD1. Germline CDR1 and CDR2: SGHNT and YYREEE (reference sequence). The CDR3 is 13 residues long. V lost 0 bases, J lost 7 bases, and 0 bases stayed unmatched. The CDR3: CASSLGQGQPQHF. The CDR3 bases are TGTGCCAGCAGCTTGGGACAGGGGCAGCCCCAGCATTTT.

The V call is TRBV27, the J call TRBJ2-3; D might be TRBD1 or TRBD2, each matching 5 bases. In germline, CDR1 is MNHEY, CDR2 SMNVEV (reference sequence). Trimming took 5 bases from V and 6 from J, leaving 15 bases between them. The CDR3 has 14 amino acids. The CDR3 loop is CASSLGTHWDTQYF. For the CDR3, the DNA is TGTGCCAGCAGTCTCGGGACCCACTGGGATACGCAGTATTTT.

V usage is TRBV5-1 and J usage is TRBJ2-5, with 9 bases fitting TRBD1. The CDR3 has 16 amino acids. Per the germline V gene, CDR1 is SGHRS and CDR2 is YFSETQ. Losses at the gene ends were 0 bases for V and 1 base for J; bases not matched to a gene: 4. CDR3 coding DNA: TGCGCCAGCAGCTTGGCCTTGACAGGGGGCCAAGAGACCCAGTACTTC. Residues: CASSLALTGGQETQYF.

The chain links TRBV5-1 to TRBJ1-5; unclear D gene. V lost 4 bases, J lost 2 bases, and 7 bases lay in between. CDR3 length: 13 residues. From germline, CDR1 is SGHRS and CDR2 YFSETQ. The CDR3 DNA sequence: TGCGCCAGCAGCATGGGTGGCAATCAGCCCCAGCATTTT. Residues: CASSMGGNQPQHF.

The chain employs TRBV6-5 and TRBJ1-1; 8 bases align to TRBD1. This CDR3 is built from 14 residues. Trimming removed 5 bases from V and 3 bases from J; junction bases left unmatched: 5. Per the germline V gene, CDR1 is MNHEY and CDR2 is SVGAGI. CDR3 sequence (DNA): TGTGCCAGCAGTAGATTACAGGGGGACACTGAAGCTTTCTTT. Translation: CASSRLQGDTEAFF.

This clone was seen just once. CDR3 DNA: TGCGCCAGCAGCTTTGGGGGCGACCGCACAGATACGCAGTATTTT. Translation gives CASSFGGDRTDTQYF. V and J are TRBV5-1 and TRBJ2-3; TRBD1 is a possible D gene (6 bases). V lost 2 bases and J 1 base, leaving 11 bases between the germline ends. CDR3 length: 15 amino acids. Germline-derived CDR1 and CDR2 are SGHRS and YFSETQ.

The gene calls are TRBV11-3 and TRBJ2-7, with D tentatively TRBD2 (6 bases). Germline CDR1 reads SGHNT; CDR2 reads YENEEA. The CDR3 length is 15 residues. V gave up 5 bases and J gave up 2 bases, with 16 bases separating them. The chain's CDR3 is CASSIDGREAYEQYF. In DNA form, the CDR3 reads TGTGCCAGCAGCATCGACGGCAGGGAGGCCTACGAGCAGTACTTC. Looking up the rest from reference TRBV11-3 and TRBJ2-7 gives the full variable domain: EAGVVQSPRYKIIEKKQPVAFWCNPISGHNTLYWYLQNLGQGPELLIRYENEEAVDDSQLPKDRFSAERLKGVDSTLKIQPAELGDSAVYLCASSIDGREAYEQYFGPGTRLTVT.

This clone was observed once. V gene TRBV19 combines with J gene TRBJ1-5, with a tentative D call TRBD1 (6 bases). Germline-derived CDR1 and CDR2 are LNHDA and SQIVND (reference sequence). With 8 bases removed from V and 4 bases from J, the gap between germline ends came to 12 bases. CDR3 length: 13 residues. CDR3 coding DNA: TGTGCCAGTCGGACTACAGGGAATCAGCCCCAGCATTTT. Its translation is CASRTTGNQPQHF.

This chain uses TRBV7-9 with TRBJ2-3, with TRBD1 identical over 7 bases. The trim removed 5 bases at V and 2 bases at J, leaving 7 bases unmatched. Germline CDR1 and CDR2: SEHNR and FQNEAQ (reference sequence). This CDR3 is 15 amino acids long. The CDR3 sequence is CASSHTGATTDTQYF. The CDR3 region has the DNA TGTGCCAGCAGCCATACAGGGGCCACCACAGATACGCAGTATTTT.

The CDR3 region is CSVPGNTEAFF. DNA of the CDR3: TGCAGCGTCCCAGGGAACACTGAAGCTTTCTTT. The J gene is TRBJ1-1, the V gene TRBV29-1; D is unclear. This CDR3 has 11 amino acids. The ends were cut back, 6 bases at V and 1 base at J, with 6 bases in the middle. Germline CDR1 and CDR2: SQVTM and ANQGSEA.

The chain couples TRBV6-1 to TRBJ1-4, with unresolved D. V was shortened by 1 base and J by 3 bases, with 9 bases between the two germline ends. Per the germline V gene, CDR1 is MNHNS and CDR2 is SASEGT. The CDR3 length is 15 residues. CDR3 in amino acids: CASSEEISANEKLFF. The CDR3, as DNA: TGTGCCAGCAGTGAAGAGATTAGTGCTAATGAAAAACTGTTTTTT.

The chain is built from TRBV2 and TRBJ2-5; D not resolved. CDR1 and CDR2 from the germline V gene are SNHLY and FYNNEI. This CDR3 spans 14 amino acids. V lost 3 bases to trimming and J lost 4 bases, with 12 bases between them. The CDR3 coding sequence is TGTGCCAGCAGTGACATGGGTGGGCGAGAGACCCAGTACTTC. Its translation: CASSDMGGRETQYF.

Only a few counts were recorded for this clone. The gene calls are TRBV6-6 and TRBJ1-4; no firm D call. CDR3 length equals 14 residues. The V end was cut by 6 bases, the J end by 3 bases, with 11 bases between. Germline CDR1 reads MNHNY; CDR2 reads SVGAGI (reference sequence). CDR3 loop: CASRLLLANEKLFF. CDR3 nucleotide sequence: TGTGCCAGCAGACTTTTGTTAGCTAATGAAAAACTGTTTTTT.

V usage is TRBV5-6 and J usage is TRBJ2-7; possibly TRBD2 for D (6 bases). Germline assignment: CDR1 SGHDT and CDR2 YYEEEE. V shed 4 bases and J shed 4 bases, with 12 bases lying between them. The CDR3 totals 13 residues. CDR3 protein: CASSPSGSYEQYF. In DNA form, the CDR3 reads TGTGCCAGCAGCCCCTCCGGGAGTTACGAGCAGTACTTC. Full variable domain (remainder filled in from reference TRBV5-6 and TRBJ2-7): DAGVTQSPTHLIKTRGQQVTLRCSPKSGHDTVSWYQQALGQGPQFIFQYYEEEERQRGNFPDRFSGHQFPNYSSELNVNALLLGDSALYLCASSPSGSYEQYFGPGTRLTVT.

The chain recombines TRBV6-5 with TRBJ2-7; D remains unclear. Per germline, CDR1 MNHEY and CDR2 SVGAGI. This CDR3 has 13 amino acids. The V and J ends lost 5 bases and 0 bases respectively, with 8 bases between them. CDR3 sequence (DNA): TGTGCCAGCAGTAATCCACACTCCTACGAGCAGTACTTC. Its protein is CASSNPHSYEQYF.

This chain joins TRBV25-1 and TRBJ1-5; 7 bases align to TRBD1. This CDR3 has 14 residues. V shed 4 bases, J shed 5 bases, and the junction held 5 bases outside the gene matches. Germline CDR1 reads MGHDK; CDR2 reads SYGVNS. The CDR3 coding sequence is TGTGCCAGCAGTGGGGAAGGGGGCTATCAGCCCCAGCATTTT. Translating gives CASSGEGGYQPQHF.

This clone was seen a handful of times. The gene calls are TRBV14 and TRBJ1-6, with a possible D match to TRBD1 (6 bases). Trimming took off 4 bases at V and 0 bases at J, with 13 bases between the two ends. The CDR3 loop spans 17 amino acids. Germline loops: CDR1 SGHDN, CDR2 FVKESK. In nucleotides, the CDR3 is TGTGCCAGCAGCCGCACAGGGCTAAGCTCCTATAATTCACCCCTCCACTTT. It encodes CASSRTGLSSYNSPLHF.

The J gene is TRBJ2-7, the V gene TRBV9, with D possibly being TRBD1 (5 bases). The CDR3 consists of 15 residues. Looked up from germline, CDR1 is SGDLS and CDR2 is YYNGEE. Between the trimmed V and J ends, which lost 4 bases and 4 bases, there was a span of 18 bases. The CDR3 nucleotides read TGTGCCAGCAGCCAAACACCGCATCAGGGATACGAGCAGTACTTC. The encoded protein is CASSQTPHQGYEQYF.